This TCR beta chain is from a study of post-analysis software for immune sequencing data. Whole-study findings and limits: Significantly decreased normalized Chao1 diversity was recorded for multiple sclerosis patients relative to controls. The five TRBV segments detected at higher frequency in patients than in controls included TRBV5-6, TRBV5-1 and TRBV20-1.

A word on this clonotype: Its antigen remains unidentified.

cDNA libraries for TCR beta contained unique molecular identifiers. MiXCR was run by TCRdb on the PCR reads, yielding one entry per CDR3 protein. The table records roughly 870,000 distinct CDR3 sequences, approximately 53% of them present only once. CDR1 and CDR2 from the germline V gene are SGHRS and YFSETQ. The CDR3 loop spans 12 amino acids. The clonotype comes from a girl under 18 with multiple sclerosis. The source material was blood. The chain links TRBV5-1 to TRBJ2-5; 7 bases fit TRBD1. Judging by the DNA end, TRBJ2-7 fits better; the J call may be wrong. Here the CDR3 reads CASSPQGDEQYF. The CDR3 DNA follows: TGCGCCAGCAGCCCGCAGGGGGACGAGCAGTACTTC.